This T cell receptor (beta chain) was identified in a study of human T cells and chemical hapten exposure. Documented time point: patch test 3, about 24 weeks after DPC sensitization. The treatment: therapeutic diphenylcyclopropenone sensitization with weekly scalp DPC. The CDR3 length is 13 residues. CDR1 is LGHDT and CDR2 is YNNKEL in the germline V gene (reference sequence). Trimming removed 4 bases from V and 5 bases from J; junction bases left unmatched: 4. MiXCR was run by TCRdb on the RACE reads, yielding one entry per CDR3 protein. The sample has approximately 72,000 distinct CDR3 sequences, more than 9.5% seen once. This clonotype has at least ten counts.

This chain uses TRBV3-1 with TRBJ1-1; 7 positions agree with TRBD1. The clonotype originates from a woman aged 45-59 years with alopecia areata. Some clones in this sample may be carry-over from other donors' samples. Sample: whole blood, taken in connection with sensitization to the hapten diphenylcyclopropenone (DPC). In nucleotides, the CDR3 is TGTGCCAGCAGCCCGACAGGGCCTACTGAAGCTTTCTTT. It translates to CASSPTGPTEAFF.